The entry below describes one T cell receptor (beta chain). Antigen: not known. This sample is part of a study of T cells in localized non-small cell lung cancer. Overall study findings and caveats: The appearance of a median roughly 56 of the top 100 tumor clones was seen in adjacent lung. Higher T cell density in the blood was associated with longer overall survival, whereas higher adjacent-lung clonality associated with shorter survival. Multi-region tumor sequencing was not done, so intratumor heterogeneity could not be excluded.

The CDR3 totals 13 residues. The V end was cut by 0 bases, the J end by 6 bases, with 9 bases between. The germline CDR1 and CDR2 sequences are ENHRY and SYGVKD. Only in-frame clones appear in the TCRdb table, and some are missing; sequencing was by immunoSEQ multiplex PCR. The sample has about 61,000 clones, roughly 89% seen once. The V call is TRBV10-3, the J call TRBJ2-7, with D possibly matching TRBD1 (6 bases). This material consisted of peripheral blood, taken before any cancer treatment. This clonotype was obtained from a man aged 35-69 years with stage I squamous cell lung carcinoma. The CDR3 DNA sequence: TGTGCCATCAGTGAGTCGAGCAGGGGCGAGCAGTACTTC. Translation: CAISESSRGEQYF.